One sample yielded the 19 T cell receptor beta chains listed below, sequenced in a study of Ad26.COV2.S vaccination and SARS-CoV-2 variants. The data were produced by immunoSEQ multiplex PCR, yet TCRdb's version contains in-frame clones alone and is incomplete. The data show about 350,000 clones, roughly nine tenths seen once. The material was peripheral blood, obtained after recovery from COVID-19. Receptors were obtained from a human donor who had recovered from COVID-19.

The rearrangement uses TRBV9 and TRBJ2-3, with D possibly being TRBD2 (5 bases). This CDR3 contains 14 residues. Trimming pared 0 bases from V and 3 bases from J, leaving 8 bases between. Germline V gene lookup returns CDR1 SGDLS and CDR2 YYNGEE. Here the CDR3 DNA reads TGTGCCAGCAGCGTAGACGGCGGGACAGATACGCAGTATTTT. It yields the protein CASSVDGGTDTQYF.

For this clone: The same CDR3 can be traced to other DNA sequences in this sample. The gene calls are TRBV18 and TRBJ2-7; tentatively, D is TRBD1 or TRBD2 (5 bases each). Between the trimmed V and J ends, which lost 3 bases and 6 bases, there was a span of 6 bases. The CDR3 length is 11 residues. Germline V lookup: CDR1 KGHSH, CDR2 LQKENI. The CDR3 is CASSPGVEQYF. CDR3 in DNA: TGTGCCAGCTCACCGGGGGTCGAGCAGTACTTC.

The V and J genes are TRBV10-3 and TRBJ2-7; no clear D gene. Germline CDR1 reads ENHRY; CDR2 reads SYGVKD. V lost 0 bases and J 3 bases, leaving 3 bases between the germline ends. The CDR3 has 12 residues. CDR3 sequence reads: CAISESDYEQYF. As DNA, the CDR3 is TGTGCCATCAGTGAGTCCGACTACGAGCAGTACTTC.

This CDR3 is CASSTLLGRNSYEQYF. The CDR3 nucleotides are TGTGCCAGCAGTACCCTACTGGGTCGAAACTCCTACGAGCAGTACTTC. The chain recombines TRBV27 with TRBJ2-7; D gene uncertain. Trimming took off 5 bases at V and 0 bases at J, with 17 bases between the two ends. Germline lookup yields CDR1 MNHEY and CDR2 SMNVEV (reference sequence). This CDR3 region has 16 residues.

This chain joins TRBV2 and TRBJ1-2; possible D gene TRBD1, 5 bases. Trimming left V 6 bases short and J 5 bases short, with 13 bases between. The CDR3 loop spans 13 amino acids. Germline CDR1 is SNHLY and CDR2 is FYNNEI. In DNA form, the CDR3 reads TGTGCCAGCAGAGGGACCCCGCTATATGGCTACACCTTC. Amino acids: CASRGTPLYGYTF.

The chain combines TRBV27 with TRBJ2-5; unclear D gene. V lost 5 bases to trimming and J lost 5 bases, with 12 bases between them. CDR1 and CDR2 from the germline V gene are MNHEY and SMNVEV (reference sequence). This CDR3 has 13 residues. CDR3 residues: CASSTRKGETQYF. The CDR3 bases are TGTGCCAGCAGTACCCGGAAAGGGGAGACCCAGTACTTC.

The gene calls are TRBV4-3 and TRBJ2-2; D may correspond to TRBD1 or TRBD2 (5 bases each). The CDR3 spans 18 residues. Per the germline V gene, CDR1 is LGHNA and CDR2 is YSLEER. The V end lost 5 bases, the J end lost 2 bases, and 21 bases lay between the germline ends. The DNA for the CDR3 is TGCGCCAGCAGCACTCAAAGGGGACCCGGACACAACACCGGGGAGCTGTTTTTT. Translating gives CASSTQRGPGHNTGELFF.

The rearrangement joins TRBV7-2 to TRBJ2-3, with D possibly being TRBD1 (6 bases). Trimming pared 8 bases from V and 5 bases from J, leaving 17 bases between. Germline CDR1 SGHTA, CDR2 FQGNSA. The CDR3 length is 14 residues. The CDR3 is CASLRQARGDTQYF. The DNA for the CDR3 is TGTGCCAGCTTGCGACAGGCTCGGGGAGATACGCAGTATTTT.

This rearrangement joins TRBV7-6 to TRBJ1-6; 9 positions match TRBD1. CDR3 length: 16 amino acids. From germline, CDR1 is SGHVS and CDR2 FNYEAQ. V lost 4 bases to trimming and J lost 7 bases; unmatched junction nucleotides: 8. CDR3 region: CASSSPPGQGNSPLHF. The CDR3 bases are TGTGCCAGCAGCTCACCCCCGGGACAGGGAAATTCACCCCTCCACTTT.

This clone was counted once. V gene TRBV7-3 combines with J gene TRBJ2-5, with D perhaps TRBD1 (5 bases). V was clipped by 3 bases and J by 4 bases, with 12 bases between them. CDR3 size: 14 residues. CDR1 and CDR2 (germline): SGHTA, FQGTGA. In nucleotides, the CDR3 is TGTGCCAGCAGCTTTCAGGGCTCCGCAGAGACCCAGTACTTC. Protein: CASSFQGSAETQYF.

This clone was seen only a few times. This chain links TRBV6-6 with TRBJ1-5; D unresolved. CDR3 length equals 16 residues. The germline V gene has CDR1 MNHNY and CDR2 SVGAGI (reference sequence). V was trimmed by 6 bases and J by 0 bases, leaving 15 bases between them. The chain's CDR3 is CASSSFERHSNQPQHF. CDR3 nucleotides: TGTGCCAGCAGCTCGTTTGAGCGTCATAGCAATCAGCCCCAGCATTTT.

The chain is built from TRBV5-4 and TRBJ1-6, with D possibly matching TRBD1 (6 bases). V was trimmed by 1 base and J by 6 bases, leaving 11 bases between them. Germline V gene lookup returns CDR1 SGHNT and CDR2 YYREEE (reference sequence). This CDR3 comprises 15 residues. Written as DNA, the CDR3 is TGTGCCAGCAGCTTGTCCCGACAGGCTAATTCACCCCTCCACTTT. Translation gives CASSLSRQANSPLHF.

V is TRBV13 and J is TRBJ1-3; 8 bases are a match to TRBD1. CDR1 and CDR2 from the germline V gene are PRHDT and FYEKMQ (reference sequence). The CDR3 length is 15 residues. The V segment lost 5 bases and the J segment 8 bases; nucleotides outside the gene matches: 11. The CDR3 loop reads CASSLEVQGADTIYF. CDR3 sequence (DNA): TGTGCCAGCAGCCTAGAAGTTCAGGGGGCAGACACCATATATTTT.

This clone was seen a handful of times. The chain recombines TRBV10-3 with TRBJ1-5; no definite D call. Trimming removed 3 bases at V and 1 base at J, with 10 bases between. Germline CDR1 and CDR2: ENHRY and SYGVKD. This CDR3 is 15 amino acids long. The CDR3 DNA reads TGTGCCATCAGTGATTCTAGGGAAAGCAATCAGCCCCAGCATTTT. Protein: CAISDSRESNQPQHF.

This chain connects TRBV10-2 to TRBJ1-1; D uncertain. The germline V gene encodes CDR1 WSHSY and CDR2 SAAADI. This CDR3 contains 13 residues. Trimming pared 7 bases from V and 0 bases from J, leaving 9 bases between. In nucleotides, the CDR3 is TGCGCCAGCAAGGCGGCGATGAACACTGAAGCTTTCTTT. Translation gives CASKAAMNTEAFF.

This chain joins TRBV11-2 and TRBJ1-2; TRBD1 matches 7 bases. V trimming: 5 bases; J trimming: 3 bases; junction bases outside the gene matches: 6. CDR3 length: 14 amino acids. Germline V gene sequence: CDR1 SGHAT, CDR2 FQNNGV. CDR3: CASSEGTGDYGYTF. The CDR3 nucleotides are TGTGCCAGCAGCGAGGGAACAGGGGACTATGGCTACACCTTC.

The chain couples TRBV7-8 to TRBJ1-5; 10 positions agree with TRBD1. The CDR3 loop spans 14 amino acids. From germline, CDR1 is SGHVS and CDR2 FQNEAQ. J gave up 4 bases and V 4 bases, and 1 base lay outside the gene matches. Here the CDR3 DNA reads TGTGCCAGCAGCTGGGGACAGGGGAATCAGCCCCAGCATTTT. As protein: CASSWGQGNQPQHF.

The chain links TRBV4-1 to TRBJ2-7; 11 nucleotides agree with TRBD2. The trim removed 3 bases at V and 1 base at J, leaving 5 bases unmatched. The germline V gene has CDR1 MGHRA and CDR2 YSYEKL. CDR3 size: 16 residues. CDR3 in amino acids: CASSHPTSGVSYEQYF. As DNA, the CDR3 is TGCGCCAGCAGCCACCCGACTAGCGGGGTTTCCTACGAGCAGTACTTC.

The chain combines TRBV4-1 with TRBJ1-1; maybe TRBD1 (5 bases). This CDR3 is built from 16 residues. V was shortened by 0 bases and J by 5 bases, with 16 bases between the two germline ends. Germline values: CDR1 MGHRA, CDR2 YSYEKL. The CDR3 DNA reads TGCGCCAGCAGCCAAGATAGGGGACTCCGGGGGACTGAAGCTTTCTTT. This sequence encodes CASSQDRGLRGTEAFF.